A selection of T cell receptor beta chains follows, all from one sample in a study of blood T cells in healthy people across ages. TCRdb reprocessed the 5' RACE reads with MiXCR, giving one entry per CDR3 protein. The table has over 1,300,000 distinct CDR3 sequences, approximately 63% seen once. Source material: blood. These receptors all come from a man aged 18 to 29 in good health. Each CDR3 is given with its conserved first and last residue. The D gene is left open where the match is weak. Clone size is stated in some rows and not others, as once, few, many or a class when expanded.

V gene	J gene	CDR3 length	clone size	D gene	CDR3 protein	CDR3 DNA
TRBV28	TRBJ1-1	12	NA	NA	CASSEAGLASFF	TGTGCCAGCAGTGAAGCAGGGCTCGCGTCTTTCTTT
TRBV4-1	TRBJ2-7	19	NA	NA	CASSPHIMPLSQSSYEQYF	TGCGCCAGCAGCCCTCACATTATGCCTCTAAGTCAAAGCTCCTACGAGCAGTACTTC
TRBV9	TRBJ1-1	16	NA	NA	CASSVGYGVGNTEAFF	TGTGCCAGCAGCGTGGGGTACGGGGTGGGGAACACTGAAGCTTTCTTT
TRBV12-3/TRBV12-4	TRBJ2-1	15	NA	TRBD2	CASRSGLAGVNEQFF	TGTGCCAGCAGATCGGGACTAGCGGGAGTTAATGAGCAGTTCTTC
TRBV29-1	TRBJ2-1	13	NA	NA	CSVRGPTYNEQFF	TGCAGCGTCCGGGGACCTACATACAATGAGCAGTTCTTC
TRBV18	TRBJ2-5	13	NA	NA	CASSPRPQETQYF	TGTGCCAGCTCACCGAGGCCCCAAGAGACCCAGTACTTC
TRBV24-1	TRBJ1-5	16	NA	TRBD1	CATSDYDRGSNQPQHF	TGTGCCACCAGTGACTACGACAGGGGTAGCAATCAGCCCCAGCATTTT
TRBV7-2	TRBJ2-7	14	NA	NA	CASSAPGHFLEQYF	TGTGCCAGCAGCGCACCGGGACACTTTCTCGAGCAGTACTTC
TRBV30	TRBJ1-2	11	NA	NA	CAWSATPGYTF	TGTGCCTGGAGTGCCACACCTGGCTACACCTTC
TRBV7-2	TRBJ1-2	16	few	NA	CASSYFSQLGNDGYTF	TGTGCCAGCAGCTACTTCTCCCAGTTGGGGAACGATGGCTACACCTTC
TRBV7-2	TRBJ2-2	16	NA	TRBD2	CASSYSGGRYTGELFF	TGTGCCAGCAGTTATAGCGGGGGCCGGTACACCGGGGAGCTGTTTTTT
TRBV14	TRBJ2-1	16	few	TRBD2	CASSHTSGSLYNEQFF	TGTGCCAGCAGCCATACTAGCGGGAGTTTATACAATGAGCAGTTCTTC
TRBV4-1	TRBJ2-5	14	once	NA	CASSQGEDGETQYF	TGCGCCAGCAGCCAAGGAGAGGACGGAGAGACCCAGTATTTC
TRBV5-1	TRBJ2-7	14	NA	TRBD2	CASSFGTPGGAQYF	TGCGCCAGCAGCTTTGGGACGCCGGGAGGGGCCCAGTACTTC
TRBV5-5	TRBJ2-2	16	NA	NA	CASSLVTAANTGELFF	TGTGCCAGCAGCTTGGTGACCGCTGCGAACACCGGGGAGCTGTTTTTT
TRBV27	TRBJ1-5	15	NA	TRBD1	CASRVGTGGNQPQHF	TGTGCCAGCAGGGTCGGGACAGGGGGGAATCAGCCCCAGCATTTT
TRBV5-1	TRBJ2-5	15	NA	NA	CASSRTRVAQETQYF	TGCGCCAGCAGCAGGACCAGGGTAGCCCAAGAGACCCAGTACTTC
TRBV25-1	TRBJ1-1	15	few	NA	CASSEKGKGDTEAFF	TGTGCCAGCAGTGAAAAAGGGAAGGGAGACACTGAAGCTTTCTTT
TRBV18	TRBJ2-4	14	NA	NA	CASSPLAGLYERYF	TGTGCCAGCTCACCGCTTGCGGGCCTCTACGAGCGGTACTTC
TRBV4-1	TRBJ2-5	15	NA	TRBD2	CASSPAGGVQETQYF	TGCGCCAGCAGCCCAGCGGGGGGGGTACAAGAGACCCAGTACTTC
TRBV2	TRBJ1-5	13	NA	TRBD1	CASSPEDRAPQHF	TGTGCCAGTAGTCCCGAGGACAGGGCGCCCCAGCATTTT
TRBV4-1	TRBJ2-3	15	NA	TRBD1	CASSWAGTGTDTQYF	TGCGCCAGCAGCTGGGCCGGGACAGGCACCGATACGCAGTATTTT
TRBV7-9	TRBJ2-1	18	NA	TRBD2	CASIRTSGGQSSYNEQFF	TGTGCCAGCATACGGACTAGCGGGGGCCAAAGCTCCTACAATGAGCAGTTCTTC
TRBV7-6	TRBJ2-7	15	NA	NA	CASSPSIRDRYEQYF	TGTGCCAGCAGCCCTAGTATCAGGGATAGATACGAGCAGTACTTC
TRBV6-5	TRBJ2-7	16	NA	NA	CASSYSRGDSSYEQYF	TGTGCCAGCAGTTACTCGCGCGGGGACTCTTCCTACGAGCAGTACTTC
TRBV29-1	TRBJ2-7	11	NA	TRBD1	CNVSDREVRYF	TGCAACGTATCGGACAGGGAGGTACGGTACTTC
TRBV10-3	TRBJ2-3	15	few	NA	CAISESPGIADTQYF	TGTGCCATCAGTGAGTCCCCGGGGATCGCAGATACGCAGTATTTT
TRBV2	TRBJ1-4	13	NA	NA	CASVAGGTEKLFF	TGTGCCAGCGTGGCAGGCGGGACTGAAAAACTGTTTTTT
TRBV4-2	TRBJ2-1	16	NA	TRBD2	CASRPIAGGPSGEQFF	TGTGCCAGCAGGCCGATAGCGGGAGGGCCCTCGGGTGAGCAGTTCTTC
TRBV4-1	TRBJ2-7	15	few	TRBD1	CASSLRTGESYEQYF	TGCGCCAGCAGCCTTCGGACAGGGGAAAGCTACGAGCAGTACTTC
TRBV25-1	TRBJ2-1	12	NA	NA	CASSEARNRQFF	TGTGCCAGCAGTGAGGCGCGTAACAGGCAGTTCTTC
TRBV20-1	TRBJ2-5	14	NA	TRBD2	CSASDRLAGETQYF	TGCAGTGCTAGCGATAGACTAGCGGGGGAGACCCAGTACTTC
TRBV7-9	TRBJ1-2	14	NA	NA	CASSVQQANYGYTF	TGTGCCAGCAGCGTACAGCAAGCTAACTATGGCTACACCTTC
TRBV18	TRBJ1-1	14	NA	TRBD1	CASSARGQGAEAFF	TGTGCCAGCTCGGCGCGAGGACAGGGGGCTGAAGCTTTCTTT
TRBV9	TRBJ2-5	17	NA	TRBD2	CASSVGLTSGAQETQYF	TGTGCCAGCAGCGTAGGACTGACTAGCGGGGCCCAAGAGACCCAGTACTTC
TRBV29-1	TRBJ2-1	14	many	NA	CSVVRSSSYNEQFF	TGCAGCGTTGTAAGGTCGAGCTCCTACAATGAGCAGTTCTTC
TRBV3-1	TRBJ2-7	12	few	TRBD2	CASSRPSGEQYF	TGTGCCAGCAGCCGACCTAGCGGCGAGCAGTACTTC
TRBV20-1	TRBJ2-4	13	once	NA	CSGGDLAKNIQYF	TGCAGTGGGGGCGACTTAGCCAAAAACATTCAGTACTTC
TRBV13	TRBJ2-3	16	once	NA	CASSSQLVGTTDTQYF	TGTGCCAGCAGCTCCCAACTTGTCGGGACTACAGATACGCAGTATTTT
TRBV5-1	TRBJ2-7	12	NA	NA	CDSSLDPYEQYF	TGCGACAGCAGCTTGGACCCCTACGAGCAGTACTTC
TRBV4-1	TRBJ2-7	14	NA	NA	CASSQDPEVYEQYF	TGCGCCAGCAGCCAAGACCCGGAGGTATACGAGCAGTACTTC
TRBV29-1	TRBJ2-1	16	NA	NA	CSVDVQGISRLNEQFF	TGCAGCGTTGACGTACAGGGTATTTCGAGACTCAATGAGCAGTTCTTC